Sequencing of this T cell receptor (beta chain) was carried out in a study of blood T cell repertoires in COVID-19. At the level of the study: Researchers got acute and convalescent COVID-19 samples from the United States, Italy and Spain.

Seattle's cohort entered during active infection and was followed longitudinally. The CDR3 sequence is 15 residues long. J lost 3 bases, V lost 5 bases, and 7 bases had no gene match. Germline CDR1 SNHLY, CDR2 FYNNEI. As originally analysed: From reference gene primer amplification, estimates of nucleated cell counts were derived. Only in-frame clones appear in the TCRdb table, and some are missing; sequencing was by immunoSEQ multiplex PCR. V, J and clone size were drawn from that table, and D and trimming were deduced from the DNA. The repertoire holds a few hundred thousand clones, with around 87% as singletons.

Sequencing was performed on peripheral blood. This receptor was identified in a woman aged 55-69 years with COVID-19, enrolled during active disease. J is TRBJ2-7 and V is TRBV2, with 10 positions matching TRBD2. The CDR3 loop is CASSKSGGANYEQYF. The CDR3 DNA reads as TGTGCCAGCAGTAAGAGCGGGGGGGCGAACTACGAGCAGTACTTC.